Presented here are 31 T cell receptor beta chains from one specimen sequenced in a study of T cells after yellow fever vaccination. TCRdb itself ran the 5' RACE reads through MiXCR, one entry per CDR3 protein. The sample consists of some 300,000 distinct CDR3 sequences, about 8.3% of them appearing once. Sample: PBMCs, taken roughly seven weeks after the first yellow fever vaccination. The receptors shown here come from a man aged 18-30 years who received the YFV17D yellow fever vaccine.

This clonotype was seen more than once but under ten times. The chain couples TRBV7-9 to TRBJ2-7, with unresolved D. Trimming stripped 5 bases from V and 2 bases from J, with 13 bases between. This CDR3 spans 14 amino acids. CDR1 and CDR2 from the germline V gene are SEHNR and FQNEAQ (reference sequence). The CDR3: CASSPLTGPYEQYV. The CDR3 coding sequence is TGTGCCAGCAGCCCCCTCACGGGTCCCTACGAGCAGTACGTC.

This clonotype has more than one count but fewer than ten. CDR3 protein: CASSTGTGGTDTQYF. DNA for the CDR3: TGTGCCAGCAGTACCGGGACAGGGGGCACAGATACGCAGTATTTT. The chain couples TRBV7-3 to TRBJ2-3, with TRBD1 matching 10 bases. Losses at the gene ends were 6 bases for V and 1 base for J; bases not matched to a gene: 4. The CDR3 spans 15 residues. CDR1 and CDR2 from the germline V gene are SGHTA and FQGTGA.

This clonotype has a count of ten or more. The chain's CDR3 is CASSQDPFYYNEQFF. CDR3 sequence (DNA): TGTGCCAGCAGCCAAGATCCTTTCTACTACAATGAGCAGTTCTTC. The genes are TRBV14 and TRBJ2-1; D gene unclear. Germline values: CDR1 SGHDN, CDR2 FVKESK. V lost 0 bases to trimming and J lost 3 bases, with 9 bases between them. The CDR3 is 15 amino acids. The whole variable domain, remainder taken from reference TRBV14 and TRBJ2-1, is EAGVTQFPSHSVIEKGQTVTLRCDPISGHDNLYWYRRVMGKEIKFLLHFVKESKQDESGMPNNRFLAERTGGTYSTLKVQPAELEDSGVYFCASSQDPFYYNEQFFGPGTRLTVL.

The CDR3 DNA is TGCGCCACCCAGACTAGCGGGGGGAACACCGGGGAGCTGTTTTTT. Translating it yields CATQTSGGNTGELFF. This chain joins TRBV5-1 and TRBJ2-2; TRBD2 agrees at 12 bases. The CDR3 has 15 residues. Per the germline V gene, CDR1 is SGHRS and CDR2 is YFSETQ. Trimming cost V 9 bases and J 1 base; bases outside gene matches: 4.

This chain links TRBV20-1 with TRBJ2-2; 9 positions match TRBD2. The CDR3 loop spans 15 amino acids. V was pared by 3 bases and J by 7 bases, with 9 bases of the junction left unmatched. Germline lookup yields CDR1 DFQATT and CDR2 SNEGSKA (reference sequence). CDR3 nucleotide sequence: TGCAGTGCTAGCCGGGCGGGGGGGTTTTACGGGGAGCTGTTTTTT. Translated: CSASRAGGFYGELFF.

CDR3 in DNA: TGTGCCAGCAGCTTAAATCAGGGGATATCAGCCTACACCTTC. Residues: CASSLNQGISAYTF. This sequence joins TRBV7-9 and TRBJ1-2, with D perhaps matching TRBD1 (6 bases). Germline CDR1 reads SEHNR; CDR2 reads FQNEAQ (reference sequence). V was clipped by 2 bases and J by 10 bases, with 17 bases between them. The CDR3 sequence is 14 residues long. The full variable domain, in which reference TRBV7-9 and TRBJ1-2 provide the parts outside the CDR3, is DTGVSQNPRHKITKRGQNVTFRCDPISEHNRLYWYRQTLGQGPEFLTYFQNEAQLEKSRLLSDRFSAERPKGSFSTLEIQRTEQGDSAMYLCASSLNQGISAYTFGSGTRLTVV.

This clonotype came up a few times. Its ends do not fully match the called genes, so a read error is possible. The chain joins TRBV7-9 to TRBJ2-1; D ambiguous. The CDR3 loop spans 12 amino acids. Germline CDR1 is SEHNR and CDR2 is FQNEAQ (reference sequence). CDR3 protein: CASSFGDTPPLF. The CDR3 nucleotides are TGTGCCAGCAGCTTTGGGGATACCCCCCCCCTCTTC. The complete variable domain, with remaining parts taken from reference TRBV7-9 and TRBJ2-1, reads DTGVSQNPRHKITKRGQNVTFRCDPISEHNRLYWYRQTLGQGPEFLTYFQNEAQLEKSRLLSDRFSAERPKGSFSTLEIQRTEQGDSAMYLCASSFGDTPPLFGPGTRLTVL.

The chain uses TRBV7-9 and TRBJ2-3, with D uncertain. Per the germline V gene, CDR1 is SEHNR and CDR2 is FQNEAQ (reference sequence). V dropped 4 bases and J dropped 1 base, with 18 bases sitting between them. The CDR3 runs 17 residues. The CDR3 sequence: CASSSKPGRSGTDTQYF. The CDR3 DNA reads as TGTGCCAGCAGCTCCAAACCAGGACGCTCGGGCACAGATACGCAGTATTTT.

CDR3 residues: CSAREGTLNTEAFF. CDR3 sequence (DNA): TGCAGTGCTAGAGAGGGGACCCTGAACACTGAAGCTTTCTTT. This chain uses TRBV20-1 with TRBJ1-1, with a tentative D call TRBD1 (5 bases). Trimming cost V 0 bases and J 0 bases, with 8 bases left between them. The germline V gene encodes CDR1 DFQATT and CDR2 SNEGSKA (reference sequence). The CDR3 loop spans 14 amino acids.

The chain joins TRBV20-1 to TRBJ2-7; 7 bases are a match to TRBD2. The CDR3 runs 12 residues. Per the germline V gene, CDR1 is DFQATT and CDR2 is SNEGSKA (reference sequence). The J segment lost 5 bases and the V segment lost 6 bases, leaving 7 bases of the junction unmatched. CDR3: CSASPGGDEQYV. In DNA form, the CDR3 reads TGCAGTGCGAGCCCGGGAGGCGACGAGCAGTACGTC.

This clonotype has more than one count but fewer than ten. This chain's CDR3 is CASSPRPSSYEQYF. In DNA form, the CDR3 reads TGTGCCAGCTCACCCCGACCGAGCTCCTACGAGCAGTACTTC. This chain uses TRBV18 with TRBJ2-7, with D uncertain. Per the germline V gene, CDR1 is KGHSH and CDR2 is LQKENI. The CDR3 is 14 amino acids. The V gene lost 3 bases and the J gene lost 0 bases, with 9 bases spanning the gap.

There are a few counts of this clonotype. The chain links TRBV6-2 or TRBV6-3 to TRBJ1-2, with D perhaps matching TRBD1 (5 bases). Germline V gives CDR1 MNHEY, CDR2 SVGEGT. With 0 bases removed from V and 6 bases from J, the gap between germline ends came to 20 bases. The CDR3 is made up of 17 amino acids. CDR3 sequence reads: CASSYSPRGRDVNGYTF. CDR3 DNA: TGTGCCAGCAGTTACTCCCCGCGGGGGAGAGACGTTAATGGCTACACCTTC.

CDR3 in DNA: TGTGCCAGCATAGATGGCAGCTCCTACGAGCAGTACGTC. This gives the protein CASIDGSSYEQYV. The rearrangement uses TRBV6-1 and TRBJ2-7; no clear D. The CDR3 is made up of 13 amino acids. V was trimmed by 7 bases and J by 0 bases, leaving 10 bases between them. From germline, CDR1 is MNHNS and CDR2 SASEGT.

The chain recombines TRBV7-8 with TRBJ1-2, with a weak D call TRBD1 (5 bases). The CDR3 runs 13 residues. The germline gives CDR1 SGHVS, CDR2 FQNEAQ. Trimming took 3 bases from V and 4 from J, leaving 9 bases between them. This CDR3 reads CASSFGTVYGYTF. CDR3 coding DNA: TGTGCCAGCAGCTTTGGGACCGTCTATGGCTACACCTTC.

The genes are TRBV7-6 and TRBJ2-1; 7 nucleotides match TRBD2. Germline values: CDR1 SGHVS, CDR2 FNYEAQ. The trim removed 5 bases at V and 9 bases at J, leaving 10 bases unmatched. CDR3 length: 14 amino acids. The CDR3 region has the DNA TGTGCCAGCAGCCGAAGAAGCGGGGCGGGTGAGCAGTTCTTC. Residues: CASSRRSGAGEQFF. Combining the CDR3 with reference TRBV7-6 and TRBJ2-1 gives the whole variable domain GAGVSQSPRYKVTKRGQDVALRCDPISGHVSLYWYRQALGQGPEFLTYFNYEAQQDKSGLPNDRFSAERPEGSISTLTIQRTEQRDSAMYRCASSRRSGAGEQFFGPGTRLTVL.

This clonotype was counted between two and nine times. The V call is TRBV12-3 or TRBV12-4, the J call TRBJ1-2, with D unresolved. Trimming removed 5 bases from V and 3 bases from J, with 16 bases in between. CDR3 size: 15 residues. CDR3 protein: CASSLRQLFDYGYTF. The CDR3 DNA is TGTGCCAGCAGTCTCCGACAACTTTTCGACTATGGCTACACCTTC.

V usage is TRBV6-2 or TRBV6-3 and J usage is TRBJ1-2; D uncertain. Germline-derived CDR1 and CDR2 are MNHEY and SVGEGT. This CDR3 has 14 amino acids. Between the trimmed V and J ends, which lost 0 bases and 0 bases, there was a span of 5 bases. The chain's CDR3 is CASSYSKPNYGYTF. CDR3 nucleotides: TGTGCCAGCAGTTACTCGAAGCCTAACTATGGCTACACCTTC.

This clonotype was counted between two and nine times. The CDR3 loop reads CAATTIAGTGNGYTF. DNA of the CDR3: TGTGCCGCAACCACAATCGCCGGGACAGGGAATGGCTACACCTTC. The rearrangement links TRBV6-1 to TRBJ1-2, with 9 nucleotides matching TRBD1. Germline V gene lookup returns CDR1 MNHNS and CDR2 SASEGT. This CDR3 region has 15 residues. V lost 11 bases to trimming and J lost 6 bases; unmatched junction nucleotides: 16.

This clonotype was seen a handful of times. The chain has TRBV27 and TRBJ2-5; D is uncertain. The CDR3 totals 15 residues. Trimming pared 5 bases from V and 3 bases from J, leaving 16 bases between. Germline values: CDR1 MNHEY, CDR2 SMNVEV (reference sequence). CDR3 sequence: CASSPTRTVEETQYF. The CDR3 DNA reads TGTGCCAGCAGTCCTACCCGGACGGTGGAAGAGACCCAGTACTTC.

This clonotype was detected many times. The rearrangement joins TRBV27 to TRBJ1-2; D is unresolved. Trimming pared 4 bases from V and 5 bases from J, leaving 11 bases between. This CDR3 has 13 amino acids. Germline V gives CDR1 MNHEY, CDR2 SMNVEV (reference sequence). The CDR3 DNA is TGTGCCAGCAGTTACGGGGTTGGATATGGCTACACCTTC. It yields the protein CASSYGVGYGYTF.

The chain uses TRBV16 and TRBJ1-2; D remains ambiguous. V lost 5 bases and J 1 base, leaving 2 bases between the germline ends. Germline V gene data show CDR1 as KGHSY and CDR2 as FQNENV. This CDR3 has 11 residues. The CDR3 sequence: CASSINYGYTF. The CDR3 coding sequence is TGTGCCAGCAGCATTAACTATGGCTACACCTTC.

This clonotype was detected only a few times. The V gene is TRBV9, the J gene TRBJ2-1; 7 bases are a match to TRBD1. Germline CDR1 and CDR2: SGDLS and YYNGEE. V was clipped by 3 bases and J by 5 bases; unmatched bases: 14. This CDR3 has 17 residues. CDR3: CASSAPGQRSRHNEQFF. The CDR3 DNA is TGTGCCAGCAGCGCTCCGGGACAGAGGTCCCGGCACAATGAGCAGTTCTTC.

This clonotype was recorded a few times. The rearrangement uses TRBV10-3 and TRBJ1-1, with 8 bases identical to TRBD1. Germline V gives CDR1 ENHRY, CDR2 SYGVKD. The CDR3 consists of 14 residues. With 2 bases clipped from V and 4 bases from J, the junction kept 3 bases outside the gene matches. In DNA form, the CDR3 reads TGTGCCATCAGTGAGGACAGGGGAGGCACTGAAGCTTTCTTT. This codes for CAISEDRGGTEAFF.

The V call is TRBV12-3 or TRBV12-4, the J call TRBJ1-1; D unresolved. V lost 6 bases and J 4 bases, leaving 18 bases between the germline ends. The CDR3 contains 15 residues. The CDR3 DNA follows: TGTGCCAGCAGCGCAGCGATAGGGTATGGCACTGAAGCTTTCTTT. This codes for CASSAAIGYGTEAFF.

A few counts support this clonotype. As DNA, the CDR3 is TGTGCCATCAATACAGGGGTTGGAAACACTGAAGCTTTCTTT. Protein product: CAINTGVGNTEAFF. The genes are TRBV10-3 and TRBJ1-1, with TRBD1 identical over 7 bases. V shed 7 bases, J shed 2 bases, and the junction held 7 bases outside the gene matches. CDR1 and CDR2 from the germline V gene are ENHRY and SYGVKD. This CDR3 region has 14 residues.

This clonotype was seen at least ten times. The genes are TRBV20-1 and TRBJ1-1, with TRBD1 as a possible D gene (5 bases). This CDR3 region has 13 residues. V lost 2 bases, J lost 0 bases, and 7 bases lay in between. Germline CDR1 is DFQATT and CDR2 is SNEGSKA (reference sequence). The CDR3 nucleotides read TGCAGTGCTAGACAGGGCGTGAACACTGAAGCTTTCTTT. Its translation: CSARQGVNTEAFF.

This clonotype came up many times. The chain recombines TRBV24-1 with TRBJ2-3; D may be TRBD2 (5 bases). Germline CDR1 KGHDR, CDR2 SFDVKD. V was cut by 6 bases and J by 6 bases, with 6 bases left in between. This CDR3 is 11 amino acids long. For the CDR3, the DNA is TGTGCCACCAGTTCTAGCGATACGCAGTATTTT. Its translation: CATSSSDTQYF.

This clonotype was detected only a few times. The genes are TRBV5-1 and TRBJ2-3; 9 positions agree with TRBD1. CDR3 length: 17 residues. J was trimmed by 6 bases and V by 1 base; bases with no gene match: 12. From germline, CDR1 is SGHRS and CDR2 YFSETQ. Here the CDR3 reads CASSLNAGTGSSDTQYF. In DNA form, the CDR3 reads TGCGCCAGCAGCTTGAATGCCGGGACAGGGTCGTCGGATACGCAGTATTTT.

The chain carries TRBV4-3 and TRBJ2-3; D remains unclear. The CDR3 covers 14 residues. Trimming shortened V by 8 bases and J by 2 bases, and 14 bases separated the two germline ends. Germline CDR1 and CDR2: LGHNA and YSLEER. The CDR3 DNA is TGCGCCAGCGGGAATGGGCGGTCCACAGATACGCAGTATTTT. It encodes CASGNGRSTDTQYF.

Only a few counts were recorded for this clonotype. This chain's CDR3 is CASSGKGGILAYEQYF. The CDR3 DNA follows: TGTGCCAGCAGCGGGAAGGGAGGGATATTGGCCTACGAGCAGTACTTC. The gene calls are TRBV7-9 and TRBJ2-7, with TRBD2 identical over 7 bases. Germline CDR1 reads SEHNR; CDR2 reads FQNEAQ (reference sequence). The CDR3 length is 16 residues. The V segment lost 5 bases and the J segment 2 bases; nucleotides outside the gene matches: 12.

V gene TRBV27 combines with J gene TRBJ2-5; unclear D gene. Trimming shortened V by 0 bases and J by 3 bases, and 8 bases separated the two germline ends. The CDR3 has 14 residues. CDR1 is MNHEY and CDR2 is SMNVEV in the germline V gene (reference sequence). The CDR3 DNA is TGTGCCAGCAGTTTATCATCACCGGAAGAGACCCAGTACTTC. Translated: CASSLSSPEETQYF.